The T cell receptor beta chain under discussion was sequenced for a study of blood T cell repertoires in COVID-19. Looking at the study overall: From the United States, Italy and Spain came samples of acute and convalescent COVID-19. PBMCs, B-cell-depleted T cells, or T cells were the source of the cDNA or gDNA that made up the material.

Germline V gives CDR1 WSHSY, CDR2 SAAADI. The ends were cut back, 8 bases at V and 0 bases at J, with 19 bases in the middle. The CDR3 consists of 16 residues. In the source study's methods: Scientists estimated how many nucleated cells there were by amplifying reference gene primers. Clones were read by immunoSEQ multiplex PCR, and TCRdb kept only the in-frame ones, dropping some. V and J calls and clone size come straight from that table; D and trimming were deduced from the DNA. The repertoire holds 150,000 to 200,000 clones, with around 88% as singletons. The rearrangement links TRBV10-2 to TRBJ1-1; D possibly corresponds to TRBD1 (6 bases). Sample: peripheral blood. The sequence was obtained from a human donor in a cohort sampled during active COVID-19. DNA of the CDR3: TGCGCCAGCGAATCCGGGACATTTGGGATGAACACTGAAGCTTTCTTT. Translated: CASESGTFGMNTEAFF.